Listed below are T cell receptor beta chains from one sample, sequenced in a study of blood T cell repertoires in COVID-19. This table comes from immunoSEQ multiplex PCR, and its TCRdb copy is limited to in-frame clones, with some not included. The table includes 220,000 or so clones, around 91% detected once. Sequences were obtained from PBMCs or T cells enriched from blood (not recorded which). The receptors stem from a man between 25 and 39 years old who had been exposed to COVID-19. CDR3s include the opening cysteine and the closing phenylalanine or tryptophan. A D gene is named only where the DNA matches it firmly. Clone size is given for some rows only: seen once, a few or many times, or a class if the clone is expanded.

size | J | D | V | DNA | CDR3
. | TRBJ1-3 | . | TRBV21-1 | TGTGCCAGCAGCGAATACACAGAGATTCTTGGAAACACCATATATTTT | CASSEYTEILGNTIYF
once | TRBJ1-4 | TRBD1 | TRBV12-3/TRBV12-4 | TGTGCCACGATACAGGGGGCGGGTGAAAAACTGTTTTTT | CATIQGAGEKLFF
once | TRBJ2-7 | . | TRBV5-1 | TGCGCCAGCAGCTCGGGGGGCCTCGAGCAGTACTTC | CASSSGGLEQYF
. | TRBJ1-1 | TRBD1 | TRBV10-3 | TGTGCCATCAGCCCCGGGACAGGGGATGGCTTGGACACTGAAGCTTTCTTT | CAISPGTGDGLDTEAFF
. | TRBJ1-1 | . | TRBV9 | TGTGCCAGCAACCCACAGGGCCAGAACACTGAAGCTTTCTTT | CASNPQGQNTEAFF
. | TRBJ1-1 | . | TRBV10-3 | TGTGCCATAGGGGGGGACACTGAAGCTTTCTTT | CAIGGDTEAFF
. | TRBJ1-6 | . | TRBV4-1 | TGCGCCAGCAGCCAAGACTCAGGCGTCAATTCACCCCTCCACTTT | CASSQDSGVNSPLHF
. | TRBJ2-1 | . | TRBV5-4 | TGTGCCAGCGCGGGCGGCTCTAGGGTCAATGAGCAGTTCTTC | CASAGGSRVNEQFF
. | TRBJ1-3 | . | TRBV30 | TGTGCCTGGGGGTTTAGCGATTACTCTGGAAACACCATATATTTT | CAWGFSDYSGNTIYF
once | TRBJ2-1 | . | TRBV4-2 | TGTGCCAGCAGCCAAATCCCCGGGGCTGGGGGGGAGCAGTTCTTC | CASSQIPGAGGEQFF
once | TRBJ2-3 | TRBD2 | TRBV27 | TGTGCCAGCAGCCCCGGGACTAGCGCCTACCCTACAGATACGCAGTATTTT | CASSPGTSAYPTDTQYF
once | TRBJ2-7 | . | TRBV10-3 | TGTGCCATCAGTGAGTCGACTTCCGGGCAGTACTTC | CAISESTSGQYF
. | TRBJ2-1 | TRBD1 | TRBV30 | TGTGCCTGGGGGGACCCCACGAGGACAGGGCGCTACAATGAGCAGTTCTTC | CAWGDPTRTGRYNEQFF
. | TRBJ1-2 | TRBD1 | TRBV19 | TGTGCCAGTAGTATCCGGCAGGGGGTTAACTATGGCTACACCTTC | CASSIRQGVNYGYTF
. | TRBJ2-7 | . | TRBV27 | TGTGCCAGCAGTTCCATGGGACTCTCCTACGAGCAGTACTTC | CASSSMGLSYEQYF
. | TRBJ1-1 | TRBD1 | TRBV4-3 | TGCGCCAGCAGCCACACCACAGGGGCGAACACTGAAGCTTTCTTT | CASSHTTGANTEAFF
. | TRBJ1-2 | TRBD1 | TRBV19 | TGTGCCAGTAGTATGAGACAGGGGTACTATGGCTACACCTTC | CASSMRQGYYGYTF
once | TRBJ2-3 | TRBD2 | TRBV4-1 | TGCGCCAGCAGCCAATCCGGGACTAGCGGGCCCGGAGATACGCAGTATTTT | CASSQSGTSGPGDTQYF
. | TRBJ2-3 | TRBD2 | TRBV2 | TGTGCCAGAGGACGATGGACTAGCGAACCTAGCACAGATACGCAGTATTTT | CARGRWTSEPSTDTQYF
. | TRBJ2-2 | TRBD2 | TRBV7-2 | TGTGCCAGCAGCTGGTCTTTAGCGGGGGGCACCGGGGAGCTGTTTTTT | CASSWSLAGGTGELFF
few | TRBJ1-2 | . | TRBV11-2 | TGTGCCAGCAGCCCCTATAGGGGGGGGACCTATGGCTACACCTTC | CASSPYRGGTYGYTF
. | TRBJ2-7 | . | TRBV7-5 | TGTGTCAGAAGCTTAGTTATTCGGGGGATCGACGAGCAGTACTTC | CVRSLVIRGIDEQYF
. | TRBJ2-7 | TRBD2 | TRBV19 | TGTGCCAGTAGTATAGGGACTAGGGAGACGACCTACGAGCAGTACTTC | CASSIGTRETTYEQYF
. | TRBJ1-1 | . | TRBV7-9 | TGTGCCAGCAGCTTAATCCCCGCGTATCGTACGAACACTGAAGCTTTCTTT | CASSLIPAYRTNTEAFF
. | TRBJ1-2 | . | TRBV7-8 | TGTGCCAGCAGCTTAGATTATACGTCCAGTATCACCTTC | CASSLDYTSSITF
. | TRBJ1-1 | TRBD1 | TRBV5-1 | TGCGCCAGCAGCTTGGCTAAAGGGACAGGGGTTGTCGCTGAAGCTTTCTTT | CASSLAKGTGVVAEAFF
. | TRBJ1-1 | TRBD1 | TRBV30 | TGTGCCTGGAGGACCGGGACAGGGTTCACTGAAGCTTTCTTT | CAWRTGTGFTEAFF
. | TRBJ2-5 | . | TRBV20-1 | TGCAGTGCTAGTGGTAGGCGGGAGACCCAGTACTTC | CSASGRRETQYF
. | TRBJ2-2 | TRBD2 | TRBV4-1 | TGCGCCAGCAGCCAACTACTAGCGGGGCCTAACACCGGGGAGCTGTTTTTT | CASSQLLAGPNTGELFF
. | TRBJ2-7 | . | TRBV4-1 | TGCGCCAGCAGCCAAGGAGTCAATTCAGGGATCTCCTACGAGCAGTACTTC | CASSQGVNSGISYEQYF
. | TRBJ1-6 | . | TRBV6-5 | TGTGCCAGCAAGTGGAGCTCCTATAATTCACCCCTCCACTTT | CASKWSSYNSPLHF
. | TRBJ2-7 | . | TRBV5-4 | TGTGCCAGCAGCCAGGACAAGCAAGGAGAGCAGTACTTC | CASSQDKQGEQYF
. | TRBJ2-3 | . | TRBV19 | TGTGCCAGTATCGGAGCAGATACGCAGTATTTT | CASIGADTQYF
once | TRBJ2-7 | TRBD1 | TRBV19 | TGTGCCAGTAACACCCCAACGGGACAGGGAAGCGAGCAGTACTTC | CASNTPTGQGSEQYF
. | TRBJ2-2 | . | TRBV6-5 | TGTGCCAGCAGCTTAATCGGACTCACCGGGGAGCTGTTTTTT | CASSLIGLTGELFF
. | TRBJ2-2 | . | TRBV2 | TGTGCCAGCACCGACCCCCACGTTGCCGGGGTCACCGGGGAGCTGTTTTTT | CASTDPHVAGVTGELFF
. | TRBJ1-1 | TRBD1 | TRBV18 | TGTGCCAGCTCCCCAACAGGGGGCCCCTCGAACACTGAAGCTTTCTTT | CASSPTGGPSNTEAFF